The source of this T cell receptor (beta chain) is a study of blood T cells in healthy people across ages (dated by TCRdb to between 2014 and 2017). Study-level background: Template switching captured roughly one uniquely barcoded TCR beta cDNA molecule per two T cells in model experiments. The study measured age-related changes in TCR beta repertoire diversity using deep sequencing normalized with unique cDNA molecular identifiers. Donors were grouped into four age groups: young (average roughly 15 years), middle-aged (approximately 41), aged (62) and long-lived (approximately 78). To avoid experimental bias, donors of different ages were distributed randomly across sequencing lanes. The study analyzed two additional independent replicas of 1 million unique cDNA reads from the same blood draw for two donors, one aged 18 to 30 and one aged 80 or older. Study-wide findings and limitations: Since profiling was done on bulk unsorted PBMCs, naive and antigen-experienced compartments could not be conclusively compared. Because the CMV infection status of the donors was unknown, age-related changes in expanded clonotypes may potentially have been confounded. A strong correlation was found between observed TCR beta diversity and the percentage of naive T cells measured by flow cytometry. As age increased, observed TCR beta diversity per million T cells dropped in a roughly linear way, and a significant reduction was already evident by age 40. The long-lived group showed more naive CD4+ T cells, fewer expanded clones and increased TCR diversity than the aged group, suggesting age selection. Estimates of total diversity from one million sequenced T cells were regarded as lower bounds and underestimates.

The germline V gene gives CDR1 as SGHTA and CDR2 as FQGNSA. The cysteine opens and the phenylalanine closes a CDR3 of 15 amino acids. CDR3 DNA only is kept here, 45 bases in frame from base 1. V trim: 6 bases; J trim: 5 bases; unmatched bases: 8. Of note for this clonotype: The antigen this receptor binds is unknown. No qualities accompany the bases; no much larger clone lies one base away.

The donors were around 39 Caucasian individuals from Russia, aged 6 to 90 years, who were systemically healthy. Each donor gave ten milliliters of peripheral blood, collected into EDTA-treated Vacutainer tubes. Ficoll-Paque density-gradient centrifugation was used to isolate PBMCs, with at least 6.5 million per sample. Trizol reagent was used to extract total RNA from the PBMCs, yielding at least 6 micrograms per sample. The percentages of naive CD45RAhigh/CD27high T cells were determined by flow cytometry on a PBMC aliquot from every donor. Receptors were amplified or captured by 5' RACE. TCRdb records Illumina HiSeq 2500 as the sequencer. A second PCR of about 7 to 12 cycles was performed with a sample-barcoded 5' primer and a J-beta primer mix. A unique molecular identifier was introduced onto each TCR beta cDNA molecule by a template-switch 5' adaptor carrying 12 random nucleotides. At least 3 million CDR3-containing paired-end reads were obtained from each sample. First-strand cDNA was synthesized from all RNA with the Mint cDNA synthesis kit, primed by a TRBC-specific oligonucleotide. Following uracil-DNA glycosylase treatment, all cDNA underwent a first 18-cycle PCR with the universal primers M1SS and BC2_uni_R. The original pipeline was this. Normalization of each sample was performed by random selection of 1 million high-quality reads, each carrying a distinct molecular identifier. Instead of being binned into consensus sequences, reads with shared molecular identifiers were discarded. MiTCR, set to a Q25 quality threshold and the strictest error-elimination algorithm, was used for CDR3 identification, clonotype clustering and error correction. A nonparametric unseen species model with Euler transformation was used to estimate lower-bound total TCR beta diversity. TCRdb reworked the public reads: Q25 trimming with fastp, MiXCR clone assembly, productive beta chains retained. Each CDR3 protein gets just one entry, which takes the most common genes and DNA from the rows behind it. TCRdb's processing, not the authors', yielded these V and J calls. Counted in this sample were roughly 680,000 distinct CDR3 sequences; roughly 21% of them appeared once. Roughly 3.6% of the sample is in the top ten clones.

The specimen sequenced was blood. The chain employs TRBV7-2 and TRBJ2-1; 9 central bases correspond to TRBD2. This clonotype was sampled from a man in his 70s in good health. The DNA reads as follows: TGTGCCAGCAGGCCGTACGGGACTAGCAACAATGAGCAGTTCTTC. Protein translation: CASRPYGTSNNEQFF.